This TCR beta chain is from a study of human T cells and chemical hapten exposure. Overall study results and limits: No alteration of TCRs above 1 in 1000 frequency was seen with DPC sensitization.

Trimming removed 2 bases from V and 1 base from J, with 8 bases in between. The CDR3 loop spans 14 amino acids. With respect to this clonotype: Antigen unknown.

The time point was: pre-sensitization, week 0. Treatment specified: therapeutic diphenylcyclopropenone sensitization with weekly scalp DPC. TCRdb analysed the RACE reads with MiXCR anew, one entry per CDR3 protein. The sample carries approximately 180,000 distinct CDR3 sequences, under 35% recorded once. The sequence came from a young woman with alopecia areata. Some clones in this sample may be carry-over from other donors' samples. The chain joins TRBV12-3 or TRBV12-4 to TRBJ2-5; no definite D call. Material: whole blood, obtained in connection with sensitization to the hapten diphenylcyclopropenone (DPC). CDR3 region: CASSLPGFQETQYF. CDR3 DNA sequence: TGTGCCAGCAGTTTACCTGGTTTCCAAGAGACCCAGTACTTC.